The present entry profiles one TCR beta chain with its context. Its antigen remains unknown. There were TCR beta CDR3 regions amplified from RNA transcripts. The TCR CDR3 was amplified in a first-round RT-PCR using the HTBI primer set. TCRdb itself ran the multiplex PCR reads through MiXCR, one entry per CDR3 protein. The sample yields about 580,000 distinct CDR3 sequences, around 13% seen once. The data originate from a study of T cells in Graves' hyperthyroidism and ophthalmopathy. Uncontrolled infection, other autoimmune disease, pregnancy or lactation led to exclusion. This CDR3 is built from 15 residues. Looked up from germline, CDR1 is MNHEY and CDR2 is SMNVEV (reference sequence). V dropped 2 bases and J dropped 3 bases, with 13 bases sitting between them. The study's findings and limits: Blood shared most expanded thyroid clonotypes above 0.001. Ophthalmopathy was told apart from stable hyperthyroidism by a 13 V-J model.

The source of this sequence is a woman younger than 45 with Graves' hyperthyroidism that later progressed to Graves' ophthalmopathy. The sequenced sample consisted of blood. The chain recombines TRBV27 with TRBJ1-1; tentative D call: TRBD1 (6 bases). The CDR3 loop reads CASSLSGQPYTEAFF. The DNA for the CDR3 is TGTGCCAGCAGTTTAAGCGGACAGCCGTACACTGAAGCTTTCTTT.